This T cell receptor beta chain was retrieved from a study of blood T cell repertoires in COVID-19. Background on the study: Sites in the United States, Italy and Spain provided acute and convalescent COVID-19 samples.

Methods used by the authors: Estimates of nucleated cell counts were drawn from the amplification of reference gene primers. Assay: immunoSEQ multiplex PCR; the TCRdb copy retains only in-frame clones and omits some. That table is the source of V, J and clone size, and D and trimming were worked out from the DNA. The data contain approximately 140,000 clones, 70% to 90% of them singletons. It was during active infection that Seattle patients were enrolled and then longitudinally followed. Trimming stripped 6 bases from V and 8 bases from J, with 16 bases between. Germline CDR1 GTSNPN, CDR2 SVGIG (reference sequence). The CDR3 totals 13 residues.

Sequenced material: peripheral blood. The rearrangement joins TRBV30 to TRBJ1-4, with D possibly matching TRBD1 (6 bases). The receptor's source is a woman aged 55-70 years with COVID-19, enrolled during active disease. The DNA of the CDR3 is TGTGCCTGTGACCAAGGGGGTGAGGAAAAACTGTTTTTT. Translation gives CACDQGGEEKLFF.